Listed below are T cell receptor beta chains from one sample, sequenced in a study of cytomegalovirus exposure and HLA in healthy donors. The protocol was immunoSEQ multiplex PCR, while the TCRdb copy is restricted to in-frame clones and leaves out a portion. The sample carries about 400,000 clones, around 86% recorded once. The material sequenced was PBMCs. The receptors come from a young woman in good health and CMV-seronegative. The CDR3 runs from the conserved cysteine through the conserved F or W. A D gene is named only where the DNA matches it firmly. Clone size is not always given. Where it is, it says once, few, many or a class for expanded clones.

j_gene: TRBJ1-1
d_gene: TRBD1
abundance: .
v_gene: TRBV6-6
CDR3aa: CASSLGQHTEAFF
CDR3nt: TGTGCCAGCAGTTTGGGACAGCACACTGAAGCTTTCTTT

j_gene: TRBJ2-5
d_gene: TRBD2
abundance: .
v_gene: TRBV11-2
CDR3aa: CASSPSWTSGDLWAETQYF
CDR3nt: TGTGCCAGCAGCCCCTCATGGACTAGCGGGGATCTGTGGGCAGAGACCCAGTACTTC

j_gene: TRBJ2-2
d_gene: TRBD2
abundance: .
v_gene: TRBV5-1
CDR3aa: CASSPTSGSGTGELFF
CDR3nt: TGCGCCAGCAGCCCGACTAGCGGGAGCGGGACCGGGGAGCTGTTTTTT

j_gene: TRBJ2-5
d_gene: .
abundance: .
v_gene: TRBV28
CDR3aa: CASSSLRLGQETQYF
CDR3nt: TGTGCCAGTTCCAGTTTACGACTTGGCCAAGAGACCCAGTACTTC

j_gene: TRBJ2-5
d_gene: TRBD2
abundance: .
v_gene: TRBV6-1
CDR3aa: CASKGSGGGETQYF
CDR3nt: TGTGCCAGCAAAGGTAGCGGGGGAGGGGAGACCCAGTACTTC

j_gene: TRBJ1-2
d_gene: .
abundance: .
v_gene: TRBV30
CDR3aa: CAWGAGGFYGYTF
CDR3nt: TGTGCCTGGGGGGCAGGCGGATTCTATGGCTACACCTTC

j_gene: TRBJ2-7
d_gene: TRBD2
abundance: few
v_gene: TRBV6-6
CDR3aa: CASSYGAGGLYEQYF
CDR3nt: TGTGCCAGCAGTTACGGGGCGGGAGGTCTATACGAGCAGTACTTC

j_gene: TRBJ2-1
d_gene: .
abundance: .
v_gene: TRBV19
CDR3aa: CASSGAGSYNEQFF
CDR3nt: TGTGCCAGTAGTGGGGCCGGCTCCTACAATGAGCAGTTCTTC

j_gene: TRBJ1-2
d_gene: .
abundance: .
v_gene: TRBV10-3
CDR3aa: CATSPDKTGYTF
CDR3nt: TGTGCCACCAGCCCGGACAAGACTGGCTACACCTTC

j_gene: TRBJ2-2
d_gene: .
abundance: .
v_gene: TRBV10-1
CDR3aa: CASSRQTGELFF
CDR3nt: TGCGCCAGCAGCAGACAAACCGGGGAGCTGTTTTTT

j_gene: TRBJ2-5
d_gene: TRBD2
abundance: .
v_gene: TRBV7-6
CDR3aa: CASSAGLAGGPQETQYF
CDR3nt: TGTGCCAGCAGCGCGGGACTAGCGGGGGGACCCCAAGAGACCCAGTACTTC

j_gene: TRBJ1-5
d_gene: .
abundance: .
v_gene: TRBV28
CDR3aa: CASSYQGPSGGQPQHF
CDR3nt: TGTGCCAGCAGTTACCAAGGGCCCTCCGGAGGTCAGCCCCAGCATTTT

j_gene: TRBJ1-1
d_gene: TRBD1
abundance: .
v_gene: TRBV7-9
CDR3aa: CASSLGTGAGNTEAFF
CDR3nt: TGTGCCAGCAGCTTAGGGACAGGGGCAGGGAACACTGAAGCTTTCTTT

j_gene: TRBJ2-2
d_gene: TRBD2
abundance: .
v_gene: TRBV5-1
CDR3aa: CASSFYSGGAAGELFF
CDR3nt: TGCGCCAGCAGCTTTTATAGCGGGGGGGCCGCCGGGGAGCTGTTTTTT

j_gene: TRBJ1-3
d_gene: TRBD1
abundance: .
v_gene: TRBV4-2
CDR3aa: CASSQGRDSGNTIYF
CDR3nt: TGTGCCAGCAGCCAAGGGAGGGACAGTGGAAACACCATATATTTT

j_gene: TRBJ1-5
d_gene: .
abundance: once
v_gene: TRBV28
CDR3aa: CASTGGYRSNQPQHF
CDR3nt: TGTGCCAGCACGGGGGGGTATAGAAGCAATCAGCCCCAGCATTTT

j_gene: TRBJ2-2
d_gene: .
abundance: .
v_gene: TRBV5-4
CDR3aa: CASSVRFTGELFF
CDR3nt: TGTGCCAGCAGCGTCAGATTCACCGGGGAGCTGTTTTTT

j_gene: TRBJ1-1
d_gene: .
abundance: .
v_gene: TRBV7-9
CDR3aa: CASSLTGSPNTEAFF
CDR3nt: TGTGCCAGCAGCCTCACAGGGTCCCCTAACACTGAAGCTTTCTTT

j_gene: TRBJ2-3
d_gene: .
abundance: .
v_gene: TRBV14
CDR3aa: CASSQDWTLSPSTDTQYF
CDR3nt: TGTGCCAGCAGCCAAGATTGGACACTGAGCCCTAGCACAGATACGCAGTATTTT

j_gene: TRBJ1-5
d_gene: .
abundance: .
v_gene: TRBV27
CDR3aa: CASSLLGGDQPQHF
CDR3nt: TGTGCCAGCAGTTTACTGGGGGGAGATCAGCCCCAGCATTTT

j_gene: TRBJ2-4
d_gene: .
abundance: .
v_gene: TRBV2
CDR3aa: CASSVNPLDIQYF
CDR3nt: TGTGCCAGCAGTGTGAACCCCCTAGACATTCAGTACTTC

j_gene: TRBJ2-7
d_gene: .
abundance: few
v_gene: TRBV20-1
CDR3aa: CSASDTRVQYF
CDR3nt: TGCAGTGCTAGCGACACAAGAGTGCAGTACTTC

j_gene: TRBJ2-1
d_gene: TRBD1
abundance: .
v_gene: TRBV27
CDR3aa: CASSFQGANEQFF
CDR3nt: TGTGCCAGCAGTTTTCAGGGGGCGAATGAGCAGTTCTTC

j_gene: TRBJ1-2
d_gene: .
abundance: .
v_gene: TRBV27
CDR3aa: CASSPPPGRVDGYTF
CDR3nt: TGTGCCAGCAGTCCCCCGCCGGGTAGAGTGGATGGCTACACCTTC

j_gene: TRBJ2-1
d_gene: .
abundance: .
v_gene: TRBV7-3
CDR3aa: CASSLNGGAYNEQFF
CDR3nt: TGTGCCAGCAGCTTAAATGGCGGCGCCTACAATGAGCAGTTCTTC

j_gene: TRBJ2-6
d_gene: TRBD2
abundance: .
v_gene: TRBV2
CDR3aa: CAIRGGRSGANVLTF
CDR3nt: TGTGCCATCCGCGGGGGACGATCTGGGGCCAACGTCCTGACTTTC

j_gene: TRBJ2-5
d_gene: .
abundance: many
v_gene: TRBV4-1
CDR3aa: CASSRGGGFQETQYF
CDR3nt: TGCGCCAGCAGCCGGGGAGGCGGCTTCCAAGAGACCCAGTACTTC